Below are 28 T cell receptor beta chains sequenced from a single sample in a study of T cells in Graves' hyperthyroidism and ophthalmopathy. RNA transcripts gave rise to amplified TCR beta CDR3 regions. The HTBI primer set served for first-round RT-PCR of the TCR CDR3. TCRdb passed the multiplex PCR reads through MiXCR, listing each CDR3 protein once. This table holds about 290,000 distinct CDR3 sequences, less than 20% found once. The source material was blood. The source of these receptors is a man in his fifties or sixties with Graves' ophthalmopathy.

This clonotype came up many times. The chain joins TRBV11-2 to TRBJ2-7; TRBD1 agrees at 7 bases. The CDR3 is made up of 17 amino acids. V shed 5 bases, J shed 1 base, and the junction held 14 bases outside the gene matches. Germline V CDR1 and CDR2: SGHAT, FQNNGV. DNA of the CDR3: TGTGCCAGCAGCGGCAGGGGGACGCCTGGCCGGTCCTACGAGCAGTACTTC. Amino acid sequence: CASSGRGTPGRSYEQYF.

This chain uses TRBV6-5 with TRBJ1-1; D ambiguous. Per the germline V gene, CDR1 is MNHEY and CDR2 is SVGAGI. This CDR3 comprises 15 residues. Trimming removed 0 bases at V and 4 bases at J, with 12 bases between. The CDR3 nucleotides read TGTGCCAGCAGTTACTCCGCTGGGGTGGGCACTGAAGCTTTCTTT. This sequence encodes CASSYSAGVGTEAFF.

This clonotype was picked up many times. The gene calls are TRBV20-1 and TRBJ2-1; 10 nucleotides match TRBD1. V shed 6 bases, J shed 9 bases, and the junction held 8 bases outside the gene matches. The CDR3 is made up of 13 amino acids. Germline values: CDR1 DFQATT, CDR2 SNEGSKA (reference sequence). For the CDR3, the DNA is TGCAGTGCCCCGGGACAGGGGTCTAGTGAGCAGTTCTTC. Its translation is CSAPGQGSSEQFF.

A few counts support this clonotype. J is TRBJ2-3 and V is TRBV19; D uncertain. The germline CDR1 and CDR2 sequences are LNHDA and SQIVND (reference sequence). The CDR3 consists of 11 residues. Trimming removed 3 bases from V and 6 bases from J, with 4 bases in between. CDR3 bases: TGTGCCAGTAGTATGGTGGATACGCAGTATTTT. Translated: CASSMVDTQYF.

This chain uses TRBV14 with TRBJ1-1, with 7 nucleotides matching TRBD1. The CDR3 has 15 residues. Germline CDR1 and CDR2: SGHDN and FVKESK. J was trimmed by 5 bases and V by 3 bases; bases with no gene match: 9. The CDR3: CASSQRTGWVTEAFF. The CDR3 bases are TGTGCCAGCAGCCAGAGGACAGGATGGGTGACTGAAGCTTTCTTT. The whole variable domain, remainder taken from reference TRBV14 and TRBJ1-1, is EAGVTQFPSHSVIEKGQTVTLRCDPISGHDNLYWYRRVMGKEIKFLLHFVKESKQDESGMPNNRFLAERTGGTYSTLKVQPAELEDSGVYFCASSQRTGWVTEAFFGQGTRLTVV.

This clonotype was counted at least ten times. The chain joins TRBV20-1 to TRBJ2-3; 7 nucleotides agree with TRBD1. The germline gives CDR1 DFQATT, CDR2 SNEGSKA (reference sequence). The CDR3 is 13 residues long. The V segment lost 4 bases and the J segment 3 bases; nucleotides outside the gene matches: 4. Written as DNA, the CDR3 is TGCAGTGCTAAGGACAGGCTAACAGATACGCAGTATTTT. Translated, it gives CSAKDRLTDTQYF.

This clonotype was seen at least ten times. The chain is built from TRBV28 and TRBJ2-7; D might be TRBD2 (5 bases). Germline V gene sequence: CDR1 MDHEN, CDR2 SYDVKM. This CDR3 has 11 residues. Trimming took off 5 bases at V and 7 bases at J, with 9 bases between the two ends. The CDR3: CASSLRGEQYF. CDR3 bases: TGTGCCAGCAGTCTTAGAGGGGAGCAGTACTTC.

DNA of the CDR3: TGTGCCATCAGTGAAGCGCGACCCCCCCTCGAGCAGTACTTC. Amino acid sequence: CAISEARPPLEQYF. The rearrangement links TRBV10-3 to TRBJ2-7; D is undetermined. With 3 bases removed from V and 6 bases from J, the gap between germline ends came to 15 bases. The CDR3 has 14 residues. Germline V gives CDR1 ENHRY, CDR2 SYGVKD.

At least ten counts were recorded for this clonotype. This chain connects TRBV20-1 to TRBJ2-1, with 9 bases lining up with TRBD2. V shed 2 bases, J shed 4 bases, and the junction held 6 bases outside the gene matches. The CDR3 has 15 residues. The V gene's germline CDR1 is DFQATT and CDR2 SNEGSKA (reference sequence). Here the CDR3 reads CSARIAGGGYNEQFF. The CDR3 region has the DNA TGCAGTGCTAGAATTGCGGGAGGGGGATACAATGAGCAGTTCTTC.

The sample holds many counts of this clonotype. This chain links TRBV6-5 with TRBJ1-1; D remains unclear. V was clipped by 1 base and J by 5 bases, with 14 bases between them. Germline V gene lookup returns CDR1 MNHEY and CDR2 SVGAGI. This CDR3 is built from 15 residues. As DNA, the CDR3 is TGTGCCAGCAGTTACTTCGGCAGATATGGGACTGAAGCTTTCTTT. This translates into CASSYFGRYGTEAFF.

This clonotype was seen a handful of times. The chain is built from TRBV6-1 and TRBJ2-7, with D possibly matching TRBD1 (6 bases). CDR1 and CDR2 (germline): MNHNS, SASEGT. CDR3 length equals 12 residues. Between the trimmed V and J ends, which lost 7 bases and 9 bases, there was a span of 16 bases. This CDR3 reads CASTSPGGSQYF. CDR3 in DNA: TGTGCCAGCACGTCACCTGGGGGCTCGCAGTACTTC.

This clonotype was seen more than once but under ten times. The CDR3 sequence is CASSLRDRYTDTQYF. In DNA, the CDR3 is TGTGCCAGCAGTTTACGGGACAGATACACAGATACGCAGTATTTT. The chain joins TRBV28 to TRBJ2-3; TRBD1 aligns across 7 bases. With 2 bases clipped from V and 2 bases from J, the junction kept 4 bases outside the gene matches. The germline V gene encodes CDR1 MDHEN and CDR2 SYDVKM. The CDR3 has 15 amino acids. Together with reference TRBV28 and TRBJ2-3, the CDR3 gives the full variable domain: DVKVTQSSRYLVKRTGEKVFLECVQDMDHENMFWYRQDPGLGLRLIYFSYDVKMKEKGDIPEGYSVSREKKERFSLILESASTNQTSMYLCASSLRDRYTDTQYFGPGTRLTVL.

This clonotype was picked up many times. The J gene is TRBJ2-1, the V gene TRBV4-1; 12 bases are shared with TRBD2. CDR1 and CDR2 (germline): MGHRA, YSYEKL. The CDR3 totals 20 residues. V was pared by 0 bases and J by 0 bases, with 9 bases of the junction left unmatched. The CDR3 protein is CASSQDLATSGSRSYNEQFF. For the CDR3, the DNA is TGCGCCAGCAGCCAAGATCTTGCGACTAGCGGGAGTCGCTCCTACAATGAGCAGTTCTTC.

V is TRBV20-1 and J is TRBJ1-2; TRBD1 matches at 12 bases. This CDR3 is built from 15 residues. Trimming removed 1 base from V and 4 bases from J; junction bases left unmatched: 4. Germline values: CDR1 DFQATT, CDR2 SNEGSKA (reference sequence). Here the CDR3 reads CSARARDRGPYGYTF. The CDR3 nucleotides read TGCAGTGCTAGAGCCCGGGACAGGGGGCCCTATGGCTACACCTTC.

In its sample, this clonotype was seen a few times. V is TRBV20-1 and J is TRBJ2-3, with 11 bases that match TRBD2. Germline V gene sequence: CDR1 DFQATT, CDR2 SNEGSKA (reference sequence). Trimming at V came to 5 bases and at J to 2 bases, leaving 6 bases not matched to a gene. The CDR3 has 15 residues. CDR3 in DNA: TGCAGTGCTTCGAAGACTAGCGGGGTCACAGATACGCAGTATTTT. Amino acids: CSASKTSGVTDTQYF.

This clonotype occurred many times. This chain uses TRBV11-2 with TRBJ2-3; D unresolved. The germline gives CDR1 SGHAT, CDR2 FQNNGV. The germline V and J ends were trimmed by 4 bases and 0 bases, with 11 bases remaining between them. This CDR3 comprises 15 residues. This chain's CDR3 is CASSSPRISTDTQYF. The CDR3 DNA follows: TGTGCCAGCAGCTCCCCTCGGATTAGCACAGATACGCAGTATTTT. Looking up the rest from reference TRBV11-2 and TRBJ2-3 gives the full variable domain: EAGVAQSPRYKIIEKRQSVAFWCNPISGHATLYWYQQILGQGPKLLIQFQNNGVVDDSQLPKDRFSAERLKGVDSTLKIQPAKLEDSAVYLCASSSPRISTDTQYFGPGTRLTVL.

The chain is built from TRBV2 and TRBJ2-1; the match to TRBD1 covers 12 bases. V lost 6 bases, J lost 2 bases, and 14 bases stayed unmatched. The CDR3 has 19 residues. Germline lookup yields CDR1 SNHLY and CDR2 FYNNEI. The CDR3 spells CASRPGTGGSGRTYNEQFF. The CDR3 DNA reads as TGTGCCAGCAGACCCGGGACAGGGGGCAGCGGGAGGACCTACAATGAGCAGTTCTTC.

Written as DNA, the CDR3 is TGTGCCAGCAGCGGATCCAGCCCAAATTCACCCCTCCACTTT. It codes for CASSGSSPNSPLHF. The J gene is TRBJ1-6, the V gene TRBV7-6; D gene unclear. The CDR3 spans 14 residues. Germline CDR1 reads SGHVS; CDR2 reads FNYEAQ. Trimming removed 5 bases at V and 7 bases at J, with 12 bases between.

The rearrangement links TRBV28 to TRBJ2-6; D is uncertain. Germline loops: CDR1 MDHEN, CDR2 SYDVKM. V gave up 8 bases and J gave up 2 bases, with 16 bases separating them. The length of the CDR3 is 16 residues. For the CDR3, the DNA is TGTGCCAGCGGTGTAATGACCCCTGCTGGGGCCAACGTCCTGACTTTC. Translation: CASGVMTPAGANVLTF.

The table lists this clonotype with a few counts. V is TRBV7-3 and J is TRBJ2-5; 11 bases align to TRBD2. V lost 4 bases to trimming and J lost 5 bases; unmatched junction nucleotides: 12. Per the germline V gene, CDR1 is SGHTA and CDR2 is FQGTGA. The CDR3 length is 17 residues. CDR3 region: CASSSGLAATTGETQYF. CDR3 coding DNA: TGTGCCAGCAGCTCGGGACTAGCGGCAACGACGGGGGAGACCCAGTACTTC.

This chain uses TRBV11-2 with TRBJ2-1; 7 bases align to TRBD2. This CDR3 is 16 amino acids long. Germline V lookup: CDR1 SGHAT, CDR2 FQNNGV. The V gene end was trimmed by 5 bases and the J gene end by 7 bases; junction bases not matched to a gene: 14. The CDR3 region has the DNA TGTGCCAGCAGCCTCCAATGGGCGGGAGTGTCTAATGAGCAGTTCTTC. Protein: CASSLQWAGVSNEQFF.

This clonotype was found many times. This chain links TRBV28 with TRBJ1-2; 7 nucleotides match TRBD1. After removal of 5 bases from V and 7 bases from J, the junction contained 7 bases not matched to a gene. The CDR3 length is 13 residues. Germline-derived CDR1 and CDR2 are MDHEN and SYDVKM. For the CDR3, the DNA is TGTGCCAGCAGTAGACAGGGTATGAGTGGCTACACCTTC. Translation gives CASSRQGMSGYTF.

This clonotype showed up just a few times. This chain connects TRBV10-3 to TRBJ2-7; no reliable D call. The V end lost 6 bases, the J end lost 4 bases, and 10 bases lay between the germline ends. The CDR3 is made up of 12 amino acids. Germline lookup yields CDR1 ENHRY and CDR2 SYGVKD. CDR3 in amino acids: CAISMRSYEQYF. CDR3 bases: TGTGCCATCAGCATGAGATCTTACGAGCAGTACTTC.

CDR3 residues: CASSLSGGVSGIGQYF. As DNA, the CDR3 is TGTGCCAGCAGTTTATCCGGCGGGGTGAGTGGGATCGGGCAGTACTTC. This chain links TRBV28 with TRBJ2-7, with D tentatively TRBD2 (6 bases). The ends were cut back, 1 base at V and 9 bases at J, with 22 bases in the middle. This CDR3 is 16 amino acids long. CDR1 is MDHEN, CDR2 SYDVKM, per germline.

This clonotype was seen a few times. The CDR3 sequence: CSATRDTTVGGGETQYF. The CDR3 DNA follows: TGCAGTGCAACTAGGGACACTACAGTTGGTGGGGGAGAGACCCAGTACTTC. The chain has TRBV20-1 and TRBJ2-5; D may be TRBD1 (6 bases). V lost 6 bases, J lost 4 bases, and 27 bases lay in between. The CDR3 has 17 amino acids. CDR1 is DFQATT and CDR2 is SNEGSKA in the germline V gene (reference sequence).

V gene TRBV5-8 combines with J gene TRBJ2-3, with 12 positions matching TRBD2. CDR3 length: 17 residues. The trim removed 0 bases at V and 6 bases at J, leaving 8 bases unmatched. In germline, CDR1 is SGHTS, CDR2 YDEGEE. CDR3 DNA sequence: TGTGCCAGCAGCTTGGAGGCAGGACTAGCGGGAAGGGATACGCAGTATTTT. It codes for CASSLEAGLAGRDTQYF.

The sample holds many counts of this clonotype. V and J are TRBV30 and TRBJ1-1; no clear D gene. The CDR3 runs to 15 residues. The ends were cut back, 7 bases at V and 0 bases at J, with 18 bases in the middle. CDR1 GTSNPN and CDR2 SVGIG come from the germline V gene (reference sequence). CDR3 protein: CALESQDGVNTEAFF. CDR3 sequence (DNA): TGTGCCTTGGAGTCTCAGGACGGTGTGAACACTGAAGCTTTCTTT.

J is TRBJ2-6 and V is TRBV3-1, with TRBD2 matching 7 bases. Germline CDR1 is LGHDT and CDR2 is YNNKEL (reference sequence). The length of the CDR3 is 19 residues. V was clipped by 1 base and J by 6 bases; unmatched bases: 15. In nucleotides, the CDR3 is TGTGCCAGCAGCCAAGTCAAGCGGGACGGAGGTCTTTTGGCCAACGTCCTGACTTTC. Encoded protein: CASSQVKRDGGLLANVLTF.